The 3 T cell receptor beta chains below were found in one sample sequenced in a study of OX40 agonist ivuxolimab in advanced cancers. Assay: immunoSEQ multiplex PCR; the TCRdb copy retains only in-frame clones and omits some. The sample includes roughly 80,000 clones, around 85% of them seen just once. The material sequenced was CD4+ or CD8+ T cells sorted from blood, taken in a trial of the OX40 agonist ivuxolimab. Receptor source: an adult with an advanced solid tumor such as melanoma, head and neck, liver or kidney cancer.

This rearrangement joins TRBV7-2 to TRBJ1-6; D is unclear. Looked up from germline, CDR1 is SGHTA and CDR2 is FQGNSA. The CDR3 extends over 13 amino acids. V was trimmed by 7 bases and J by 9 bases, leaving 13 bases between them. The CDR3 is CASNPLRASPLHF. Written as DNA, the CDR3 is TGTGCCAGCAATCCCCTGCGGGCTTCACCCCTCCACTTT.

The table lists this clone with a few counts. The V gene is TRBV7-9, the J gene TRBJ2-6, with 9 bases lining up with TRBD1. The CDR3 spans 19 residues. V lost 5 bases and J lost 1; bases outside the gene matches: 12. Germline V gene lookup returns CDR1 SEHNR and CDR2 FQNEAQ (reference sequence). The CDR3 here is CASSPLFETGGSGANVLTF. The CDR3 DNA reads TGTGCCAGCAGCCCTTTGTTCGAGACAGGGGGGTCTGGGGCCAACGTCCTGACTTTC.

This rearrangement joins TRBV5-1 to TRBJ2-5; TRBD1 is a possible D gene (6 bases). The CDR3 sequence is 14 residues long. Between the trimmed V and J ends, which lost 5 bases and 0 bases, there was a span of 11 bases. Germline V gene data show CDR1 as SGHRS and CDR2 as YFSETQ. The CDR3 sequence is CASRDRTDQETQYF. CDR3 coding DNA: TGCGCCAGCAGAGACCGGACAGACCAAGAGACCCAGTACTTC.